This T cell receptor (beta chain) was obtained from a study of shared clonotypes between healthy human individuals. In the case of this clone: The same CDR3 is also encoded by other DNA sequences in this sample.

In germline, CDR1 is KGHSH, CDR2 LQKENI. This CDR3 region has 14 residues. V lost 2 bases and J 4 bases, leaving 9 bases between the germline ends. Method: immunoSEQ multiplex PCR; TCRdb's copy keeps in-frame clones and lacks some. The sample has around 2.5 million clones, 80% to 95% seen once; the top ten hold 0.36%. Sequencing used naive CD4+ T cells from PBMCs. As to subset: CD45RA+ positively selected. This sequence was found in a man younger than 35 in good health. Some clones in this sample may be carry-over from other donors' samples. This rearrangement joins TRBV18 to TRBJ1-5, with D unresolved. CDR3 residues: CASSPTGGNQPQHF. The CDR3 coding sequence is TGTGCCAGCTCACCAACTGGAGGAAATCAGCCCCAGCATTTT.